These T cell receptor beta chains were read from a single sample in a study of Graves' ophthalmopathy and Graves' hyperthyroidism. TCRdb independently ran MiXCR on the multiplex PCR reads; one entry per CDR3 protein. Among about 410,000 distinct CDR3 sequences listed, around 16% were seen once. Input material: peripheral blood. The receptors come from a woman between 18 and 30 years old with Graves' ophthalmopathy. The CDR3 runs from the conserved cysteine through the conserved F or W. D genes are given only for firm matches. Where a row states a size, it is once, few, many or the class of an expanded clone; other rows omit it.

d_call,j_call,clone_size,v_call,cdr3_aa,cdr3_nt
NA,TRBJ1-1,NA,TRBV12-3/TRBV12-4,CASGLAVNTEAFF,TGTGCCAGCGGCTTAGCCGTGAACACTGAAGCTTTCTTT
NA,TRBJ1-5,many,TRBV19,CASSIARNSRPQHF,TGTGCCAGTAGTATAGCCAGGAATAGCCGGCCCCAGCATTTT
TRBD1,TRBJ2-7,many,TRBV7-6,CASSPDRGSYEQYF,TGTGCCAGCAGTCCGGACAGGGGATCTTACGAGCAGTACTTC
NA,TRBJ1-6,many,TRBV7-2,CASSSTFGRNLLNSPLHF,TGTGCCAGCAGCTCTACCTTCGGGAGGAATCTACTGAATTCACCCCTCCACTTT
NA,TRBJ2-7,many,TRBV20-1,CSAALFGEVEQYF,TGCAGTGCTGCGCTCTTCGGGGAGGTCGAGCAGTACTTC
NA,TRBJ1-1,many,TRBV6-2/TRBV6-3,CASATGILAFF,TGTGCCAGCGCAACAGGGATTTTAGCTTTCTTT
NA,TRBJ2-5,once,TRBV11-3,CASSARRHQETQYF,TGTGCCAGCAGCGCTCGACGTCACCAAGAGACCCAGTACTTC
NA,TRBJ2-7,many,TRBV20-1,CSALGPGGGEQYF,TGCAGTGCTCTGGGTCCCGGGGGAGGCGAGCAGTACTTC
NA,TRBJ1-2,NA,TRBV28,CASSLRSITNYGYTF,TGTGCCAGCAGTTTAAGGTCCATCACTAACTATGGCTACACCTTC
NA,TRBJ2-7,many,TRBV4-3,CASGSTYEQYF,TGCGCCAGCGGCTCGACCTACGAGCAGTACTTC
NA,TRBJ1-2,many,TRBV6-1,CASSEPGTGHGYTF,TGTGCCAGCAGTGAACCCGGTACGGGCCATGGCTACACCTTC
NA,TRBJ1-1,many,TRBV7-2,CASSKTALNTEAFF,TGTGCCAGCAGCAAGACAGCCCTGAACACTGAAGCTTTCTTT
NA,TRBJ1-2,many,TRBV6-4,CASRAGTDLNYGYTF,TGTGCCAGCAGAGCCGGGACCGACCTTAACTATGGCTACACCTTC
TRBD2,TRBJ2-7,NA,TRBV7-9,CASQKTSGSTEQYF,TGTGCCAGCCAGAAAACTAGCGGGAGTACCGAGCAGTACTTC
NA,TRBJ1-5,NA,TRBV12-3/TRBV12-4,CASSFNLGGGQPQHF,TGTGCCAGCAGTTTTAATTTGGGGGGGGGTCAGCCCCAGCATTTT
NA,TRBJ1-2,many,TRBV30,CAWSPGGAAPNYGYTF,TGTGCCTGGAGCCCCGGGGGCGCGGCACCTAACTATGGCTACACCTTC
TRBD1,TRBJ1-2,many,TRBV19,CASSLERAGGAPRGYTF,TGTGCCAGTAGTCTCGAGAGAGCAGGGGGCGCCCCTCGTGGCTACACCTTC
NA,TRBJ2-2,many,TRBV7-2,CASITNRNTGELFF,TGTGCCAGCATTACCAACAGGAACACCGGGGAGCTGTTTTTT
NA,TRBJ2-4,many,TRBV6-1,CASSDWASKNIQYF,TGTGCCAGCAGTGATTGGGCCAGCAAAAACATTCAGTACTTC
NA,TRBJ1-6,many,TRBV27,CASSSDSRRSYNSPLHF,TGTGCCAGCAGTTCGGACAGCCGCCGCTCCTATAATTCACCCCTCCACTTT
TRBD1,TRBJ1-6,many,TRBV2,CASSFQQGINSPLHF,TGTGCCAGCAGTTTTCAACAGGGGATCAATTCACCCCTCCACTTT
NA,TRBJ1-1,NA,TRBV6-2/TRBV6-3,CASSYLGRGEAFF,TGTGCCAGCAGTTACCTGGGGAGAGGTGAAGCTTTCTTT
NA,TRBJ2-7,many,TRBV5-1,CASSEDGYEQYF,TGCGCCAGCAGCGAGGACGGGTACGAGCAGTACTTC
TRBD1,TRBJ2-7,many,TRBV5-6,CASSDPGTATYEQYF,TGTGCCAGCAGCGACCCCGGGACAGCGACCTACGAGCAGTACTTC
TRBD1,TRBJ2-7,many,TRBV19,CASTPSQGQSYEQYF,TGTGCCAGTACTCCCTCCCAGGGACAGAGCTACGAGCAGTACTTC
NA,TRBJ1-2,many,TRBV4-2,CASSQDFQAGLYGYTF,TGTGCCAGCAGCCAAGATTTCCAGGCAGGCTTATATGGCTACACCTTC
TRBD1,TRBJ2-5,many,TRBV6-5,CASSYSGQGAETQYF,TGTGCCAGCAGTTACTCGGGACAGGGGGCAGAGACCCAGTACTTC
TRBD2,TRBJ2-5,many,TRBV7-2,CASSSSGGVQETQYF,TGTGCCAGCAGCTCGTCCGGGGGGGTCCAAGAGACCCAGTACTTC
NA,TRBJ2-7,many,TRBV12-3/TRBV12-4,CASSLSRRGSYEQYF,TGTGCCAGCAGTTTATCCCGGCGGGGCTCCTACGAGCAGTACTTC
NA,TRBJ2-5,many,TRBV6-2/TRBV6-3,CASTQEERRETQYF,TGTGCCAGCACTCAGGAAGAGAGGAGGGAGACCCAGTACTTC
TRBD1,TRBJ1-3,many,TRBV30,CAWRQQGAGNTIYF,TGTGCCTGGAGGCAACAGGGGGCTGGAAACACCATATATTTT
NA,TRBJ1-1,NA,TRBV28,CASSLRPVNTEAFF,TGTGCCAGCAGTTTAAGGCCGGTGAACACTGAAGCTTTCTTT
NA,TRBJ2-4,NA,TRBV11-2,CASGLMGLAKNIQYF,TGTGCCAGCGGCCTCATGGGACTAGCCAAAAACATTCAGTACTTC
TRBD1,TRBJ1-5,many,TRBV28,CASRKGWGQGGQPQHF,TGTGCCAGCAGAAAGGGGTGGGGACAGGGAGGGCAGCCCCAGCATTTT
TRBD1,TRBJ1-1,many,TRBV6-5,CASSPPTGGWGTEAFF,TGTGCCAGCAGTCCGCCGACAGGGGGTTGGGGAACTGAAGCTTTCTTT
TRBD2,TRBJ2-7,once,TRBV20-1,CSARMLASGRAYEQYF,TGCAGTGCTAGAATGCTGGCTAGCGGGAGGGCCTACGAGCAGTACTTC
NA,TRBJ2-7,many,TRBV6-1,CASSPTTGAGYEQYF,TGTGCCAGCAGTCCGACCACTGGGGCCGGGTACGAGCAGTACTTC
NA,TRBJ2-2,many,TRBV12-3/TRBV12-4,CASSLRGGAAGELFF,TGTGCCAGCAGTTTAAGAGGGGGGGCCGCCGGGGAGCTGTTTTTT
TRBD1,TRBJ2-7,many,TRBV6-2/TRBV6-3,CASSYSTHTGGEQYF,TGTGCCAGCAGTTACTCCACGCATACAGGGGGCGAGCAGTACTTC
NA,TRBJ1-3,NA,TRBV11-2,CASSLDRSPGNTIYF,TGTGCCAGCAGCCTTGACAGATCCCCTGGAAACACCATATATTTT